This T cell receptor (beta chain) was identified during a study of shared clonotypes between healthy human individuals. Deletions cut 0 bases from V and 4 bases from J, with 13 bases between. The CDR3 runs 15 residues. From germline, CDR1 is SGHRS and CDR2 YFSETQ. Study conclusions and caveats: The sharing of 4.5% to 5.5% of naive CD4 clonotypes was seen across a few donors.

A remark on this clone: Its cognate antigen is unknown.

Sequencing used immunoSEQ multiplex PCR; TCRdb keeps in-frame clones, though not all of them. The sample yields about 2.3 million clones, over 90% seen once. Input material: naive CD4+ T cells from PBMCs. The subset is: CD45RA+ positively selected. J is TRBJ2-5 and V is TRBV5-1, with D possibly matching TRBD1 (6 bases). This clonotype was sampled from a man aged 18 to 30 in good health. Some clones in this sample may be carry-over from other donors' samples. CDR3 sequence reads: CASSLAQGPGETQYF. The DNA for the CDR3 is TGCGCCAGCAGCTTGGCACAGGGTCCGGGAGAGACCCAGTACTTC.